This T cell receptor (beta chain) was sequenced in a study of CD8+CD57+ T cells in acquired aplastic anemia. Study-wide findings and caveats: A set of about 28 CD8+ CDR3 sequences was shared between patients and controls, and these sequences appeared highly expressed in patients.

This CDR3 is 15 amino acids long. Germline assignment: CDR1 SEHNR and CDR2 FQNEAQ (reference sequence). The V end was cut by 6 bases, the J end by 4 bases, with 15 bases between. CDR3 and TCR beta VDJ profiling relied on a genomic DNA template. TCRdb ran MiXCR on the reads and lists one entry per CDR3 protein. This repertoire shows some 120,000 distinct CDR3 sequences, 50% to 60% found once; its top ten account for about 31%. This clonotype was seen repeatedly, ten times or more. The antigen is undetermined. Patients selected for sequencing had displayed CD8+CD57+ cell expansion by flow cytometry. Untreated patients provided the blood samples, with no therapy given before sampling.

The receptor's source is a human donor with aplastic anemia. The chain carries TRBV7-9 and TRBJ2-2, with D unresolved. Sample: sorted CD4+, CD8+, or CD8+CD57+ T cells (not recorded which) from PBMCs. CDR3 amino acids: CASSSSLLGTGELFF. The DNA of the CDR3 is TGTGCCAGCAGTAGTAGCCTGTTGGGCACCGGGGAGCTGTTTTTT.